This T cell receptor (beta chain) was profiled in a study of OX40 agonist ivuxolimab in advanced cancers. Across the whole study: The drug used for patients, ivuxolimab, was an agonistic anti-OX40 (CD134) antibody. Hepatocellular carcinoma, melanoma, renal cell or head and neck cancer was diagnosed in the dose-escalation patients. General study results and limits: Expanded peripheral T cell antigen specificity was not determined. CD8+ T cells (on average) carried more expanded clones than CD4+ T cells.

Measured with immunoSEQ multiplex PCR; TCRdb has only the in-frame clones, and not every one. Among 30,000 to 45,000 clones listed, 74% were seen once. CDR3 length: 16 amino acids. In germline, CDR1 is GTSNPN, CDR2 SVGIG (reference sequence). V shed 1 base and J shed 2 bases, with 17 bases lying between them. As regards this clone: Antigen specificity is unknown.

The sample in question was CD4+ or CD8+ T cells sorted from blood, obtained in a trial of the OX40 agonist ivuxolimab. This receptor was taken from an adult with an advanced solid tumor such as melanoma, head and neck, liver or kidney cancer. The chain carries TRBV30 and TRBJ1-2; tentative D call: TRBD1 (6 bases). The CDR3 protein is CAWSAGTPPFNYGYTF. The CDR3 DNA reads TGTGCCTGGAGTGCAGGGACACCACCCTTCAACTATGGCTACACCTTC.